This TCR beta chain came from a study of T-cell reconstitution after alpha-beta-depleted transplantation in children. About this clonotype: Its antigen is currently unknown.

Unique molecular identifiers were incorporated during preparation of the TCRbeta library. TCRdb itself ran the PCR reads through MiXCR, one entry per CDR3 protein. This sample yields about 76,000 distinct CDR3 sequences, of which about 14% are seen a single time; 25% to 30% belongs to the top ten. CDR3 size: 14 residues. In germline, CDR1 is SGHTA, CDR2 FQGNSA. V was trimmed by 5 bases and J by 1 base, leaving 11 bases between them. Whole-study results and caveats: It was newly produced T cells that mostly accounted for T-cell counts and diversity one year after transplant. High day-60 TCRbeta diversity in some patients came from surviving recipient T cells and thymic progenitors. Two months or so post-transplant, alpha-beta T cells reportedly derived from several hundred expanded graft clones.

The sample in question was PBMCs, mostly from graft donor cells, obtained 180 days after TCRalphabeta/CD19-depleted stem cell transplant. The rearrangement joins TRBV7-2 to TRBJ2-5; unclear D gene. This TCR was sampled from a male patient aged 2-10 years who had a stem cell transplant for acute lymphoblastic leukemia, so the T cells may come from the graft donor. CDR3 nucleotide sequence: TGTGCCAGCAGCCCCCAACGGGTCCAAGAGACCCAGTACTTC. It specifies CASSPQRVQETQYF.